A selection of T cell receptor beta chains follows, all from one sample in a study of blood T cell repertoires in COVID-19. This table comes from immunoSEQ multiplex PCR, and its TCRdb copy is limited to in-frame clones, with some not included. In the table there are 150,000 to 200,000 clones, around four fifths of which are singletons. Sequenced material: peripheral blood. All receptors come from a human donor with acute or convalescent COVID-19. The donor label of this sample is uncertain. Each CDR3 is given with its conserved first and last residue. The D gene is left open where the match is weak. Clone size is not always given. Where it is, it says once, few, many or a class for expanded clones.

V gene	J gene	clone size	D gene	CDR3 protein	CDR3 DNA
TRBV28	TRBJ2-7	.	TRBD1	CASRGTAPYEQYF	TGTGCCAGCAGAGGGACAGCCCCCTACGAGCAGTACTTC
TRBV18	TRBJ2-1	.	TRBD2	CASSRLAGYSSYNEQFF	TGTGCCAGCTCACGACTAGCGGGTTACAGCTCCTACAATGAGCAGTTCTTC
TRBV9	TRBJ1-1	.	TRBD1	CASSAQGAGTEAFF	TGTGCCAGCAGCGCACAGGGGGCAGGGACTGAAGCTTTCTTT
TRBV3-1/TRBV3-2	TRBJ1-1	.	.	CASSLIAGQTTEAFF	TGTGCCAGCAGCCTTATAGCCGGCCAGACCACTGAAGCTTTCTTT
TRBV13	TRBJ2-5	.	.	CASSPLRAQETQYF	TGTGCCAGCAGCCCCCTGAGGGCCCAAGAGACCCAGTACTTC
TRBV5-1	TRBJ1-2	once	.	CASSYRELNGYTF	TGCGCCAGCAGCTACCGGGAACTGAATGGCTACACCTTC
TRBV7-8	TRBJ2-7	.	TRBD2	CASSLESSGRDEQYF	TGTGCCAGCAGCTTAGAGTCTAGCGGGAGAGACGAGCAGTACTTC
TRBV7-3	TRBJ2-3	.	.	CASSPDPGLITDTQYF	TGTGCCAGCAGCCCCGACCCAGGACTTATCACAGATACGCAGTATTTT
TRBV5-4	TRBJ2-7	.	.	CASSLKEGISYEQYF	TGTGCCAGCAGCTTGAAGGAGGGGATCTCCTACGAGCAGTACTTC
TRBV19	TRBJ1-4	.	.	CASSIEAVLLATNEKLFF	TGTGCCAGTAGTATTGAGGCAGTACTACTAGCAACTAATGAAAAACTGTTTTTT
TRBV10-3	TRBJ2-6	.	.	CAISEPGRFGANVLTF	TGTGCCATCAGTGAGCCAGGCCGGTTTGGGGCCAACGTCCTGACTTTC
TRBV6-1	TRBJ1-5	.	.	CASSEERAQPQHF	TGTGCCAGCAGTGAAGAGCGAGCTCAGCCCCAGCATTTT
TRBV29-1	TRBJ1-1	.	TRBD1	CSPGQGTFTEAFF	TGCAGCCCCGGACAGGGTACGTTCACTGAAGCTTTCTTT
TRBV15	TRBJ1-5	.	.	CATSRRVTDSNQPQHF	TGTGCCACCAGCAGGAGGGTCACAGATAGCAATCAGCCCCAGCATTTT
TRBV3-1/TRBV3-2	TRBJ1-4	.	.	CASSQDRSLAYNEKLFF	TGTGCCAGCAGCCAAGATCGTTCGCTGGCATATAATGAAAAACTGTTTTTT
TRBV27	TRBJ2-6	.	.	CASSFLTTAYSGANVLTF	TGTGCCAGCAGTTTCCTAACAACAGCCTACTCTGGGGCCAACGTCCTGACTTTC
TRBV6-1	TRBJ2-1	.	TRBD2	CASSDLTSGSNEQFF	TGTGCCAGCAGTGATTTGACTAGCGGGAGCAATGAGCAGTTCTTC
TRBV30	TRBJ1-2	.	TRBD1	CAWSARGSAGYTF	TGTGCCTGGAGTGCCAGGGGGAGTGCTGGCTACACCTTC
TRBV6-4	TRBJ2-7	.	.	CASSDSVLAVAGEQYF	TGTGCCAGCAGTGACTCGGTGTTAGCGGTCGCGGGCGAGCAGTACTTC
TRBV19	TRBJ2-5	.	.	CASSMSSTHIETQYF	TGTGCCAGTAGTATGAGTTCTACCCATATAGAGACCCAGTACTTC
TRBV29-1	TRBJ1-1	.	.	CSVDQVGTEAFF	TGCAGCGTTGATCAGGTCGGCACTGAAGCTTTCTTT
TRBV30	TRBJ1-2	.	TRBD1	CAWSVGTGGGYTF	TGTGCCTGGAGTGTCGGGACAGGGGGTGGCTACACCTTC
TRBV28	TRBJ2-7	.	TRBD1	CASSPHQGGHGYEQYF	TGTGCCAGCAGTCCCCATCAAGGGGGCCACGGCTACGAGCAGTACTTC
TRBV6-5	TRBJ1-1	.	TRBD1	CASSLYRGRGTEAFF	TGTGCCAGCAGTTTATACAGGGGGCGAGGGACTGAAGCTTTCTTT
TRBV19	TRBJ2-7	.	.	CASSIVEGAYEQYF	TGTGCCAGTAGTATAGTGGAGGGGGCGTACGAGCAGTACTTC
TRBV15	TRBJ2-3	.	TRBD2	CATSRDMGLVGRDTQYF	TGTGCCACCAGCAGAGATATGGGACTAGTGGGTAGGGATACGCAGTATTTT
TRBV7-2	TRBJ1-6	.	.	CASSLEVSGTAYSPLHF	TGTGCCAGCAGCTTAGAGGTCAGCGGGACTGCCTATTCACCCCTCCACTTT
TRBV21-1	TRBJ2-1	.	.	CASSLSGGEDNEQFF	TGTGCCAGCAGCCTTAGCGGGGGGGAGGACAATGAGCAGTTCTTC
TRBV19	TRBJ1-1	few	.	CASSKQALRSHSTEAFF	TGTGCCAGTAGTAAGCAGGCTCTCCGCTCTCATTCCACTGAAGCTTTCTTT
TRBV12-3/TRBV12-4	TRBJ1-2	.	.	CASRTSGAYGYTF	TGTGCCAGCAGAACAAGTGGGGCCTATGGCTACACCTTC
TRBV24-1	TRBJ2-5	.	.	CATSDLLDQGETQYF	TGTGCCACCAGTGATTTGCTCGACCAGGGGGAGACCCAGTACTTC
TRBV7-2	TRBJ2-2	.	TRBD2	CASSIPGTSGSRELFF	TGTGCCAGCAGCATCCCCGGGACTAGCGGGAGTAGGGAGCTGTTTTTT
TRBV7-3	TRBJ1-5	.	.	CASSQGSNQPQHF	TGTGCCAGCAGCCAGGGCAGCAATCAGCCCCAGCATTTT
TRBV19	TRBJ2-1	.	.	CASSIGLANEQFF	TGTGCCAGTAGTATCGGGCTAGCCAATGAGCAGTTCTTC
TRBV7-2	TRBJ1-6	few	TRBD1	CASSTGTGNSSPLHF	TGTGCCAGCAGCACCGGGACAGGGAATAGTTCACCCCTCCACTTT
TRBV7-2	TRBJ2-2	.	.	CASSLDGNTGELFF	TGTGCCAGCAGCTTAGACGGGAACACCGGGGAGCTGTTTTTT
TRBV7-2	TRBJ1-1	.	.	CASSLGGGTEAFF	TGTGCCAGCAGCTTAGGGGGGGGTACGGAAGCTTTCTTT
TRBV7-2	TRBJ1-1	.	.	CASSLSGNTEAFF	TGTGCCAGCAGCTTATCGGGGAACACTGAAGCTTTCTTT
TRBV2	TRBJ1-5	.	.	CASSVNRVSQPQHF	TGTGCCAGCAGTGTTAACAGGGTTAGTCAGCCCCAGCATTTT
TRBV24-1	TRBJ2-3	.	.	CATSERGLVTDTQYF	TGTGCCACCAGTGAGCGGGGCCTGGTTACAGATACGCAGTATTTT
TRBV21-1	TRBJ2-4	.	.	CASTWDRGRINIQYF	TGTGCCAGCACCTGGGACAGGGGAAGAATAAACATTCAGTACTTC
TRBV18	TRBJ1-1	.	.	CASSLSRGRDNTEAFF	TGTGCCAGCTCACTCTCCAGGGGTCGGGATAACACTGAAGCTTTCTTT
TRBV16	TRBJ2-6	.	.	CASSQSVGQGGSGANVLTF	TGTGCCAGCAGCCAATCGGTCGGGCAGGGGGGATCTGGGGCCAACGTCCTGACTTTC
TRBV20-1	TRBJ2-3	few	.	CSASRPDRGTDTQYF	TGCAGTGCTAGTCGTCCGGACAGAGGCACAGATACGCAGTATTTT
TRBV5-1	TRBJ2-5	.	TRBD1	CASSSGTGGQETQYF	TGCGCCAGCAGCTCAGGGACAGGGGGCCAAGAGACCCAGTACTTC
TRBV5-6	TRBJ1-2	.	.	CASSLERSYGYTF	TGTGCCAGCAGCTTGGAGCGTTCCTATGGCTACACCTTC
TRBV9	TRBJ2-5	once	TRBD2	CASSVGTSGGGTQYF	TGTGCCAGCAGCGTCGGGACTAGCGGGGGGGGCACCCAGTACTTC
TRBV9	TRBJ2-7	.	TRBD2	CASSVSAGGPYEQYF	TGTGCCAGCAGCGTATCGGCGGGAGGGCCCTACGAGCAGTACTTC
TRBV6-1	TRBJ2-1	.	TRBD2	CASSDSGRGNEQFF	TGTGCCAGCAGTGATAGCGGGAGGGGGAATGAGCAGTTCTTC
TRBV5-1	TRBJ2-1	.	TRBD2	CASSYKTSGNNEQFF	TGCGCCAGCAGCTACAAGACTAGCGGGAACAATGAGCAGTTCTTC
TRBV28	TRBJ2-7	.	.	CASRRDTYREQYF	TGTGCCAGCAGACGGGACACCTACCGCGAGCAGTACTTC
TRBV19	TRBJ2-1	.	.	CASSGAGKAYNEQFF	TGTGCCAGTAGTGGGGCGGGGAAGGCCTACAATGAGCAGTTCTTC